This entry features one T cell receptor beta chain sequence. This sample stems from a study of cytomegalovirus exposure and HLA in healthy donors. Germline assignment: CDR1 SEHNR and CDR2 FQNEAQ (reference sequence). Trimming stripped 0 bases from V and 4 bases from J, with 17 bases between. CDR3 length: 17 amino acids. Primers included in the PCR were 60 Vbeta and 13 Jbeta primers. Profiling relied on immunoSEQ multiplex PCR, and the TCRdb table lists in-frame clones only, not all of them. Among more than 110,000 clones, approximately 80% were seen once, and the ten largest hold around 4.9%. The chain couples TRBV7-9 to TRBJ2-3; D is perhaps TRBD2 (6 bases). This receptor was identified in a male donor in good health and CMV-seronegative. The material sequenced was PBMCs. The CDR3 sequence is CASSLAGGISHSDTQYF. The CDR3 region has the DNA TGTGCCAGCAGCTTAGCGGGCGGGATCTCCCACTCAGATACGCAGTATTTT. The full variable domain, its missing parts supplied by reference TRBV7-9 and TRBJ2-3, is DTGVSQNPRHKITKRGQNVTFRCDPISEHNRLYWYRQTLGQGPEFLTYFQNEAQLEKSRLLSDRFSAERPKGSFSTLEIQRTEQGDSAMYLCASSLAGGISHSDTQYFGPGTRLTVL.